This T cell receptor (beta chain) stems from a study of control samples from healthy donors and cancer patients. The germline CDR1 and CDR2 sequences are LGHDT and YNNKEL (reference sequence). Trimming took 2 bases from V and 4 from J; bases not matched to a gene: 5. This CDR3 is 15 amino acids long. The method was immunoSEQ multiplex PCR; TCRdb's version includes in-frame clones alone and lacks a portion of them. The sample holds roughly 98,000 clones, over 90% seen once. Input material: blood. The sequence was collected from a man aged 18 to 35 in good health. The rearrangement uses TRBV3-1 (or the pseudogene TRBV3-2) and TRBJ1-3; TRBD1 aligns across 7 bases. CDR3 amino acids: CASSQQTGSGNTIYF. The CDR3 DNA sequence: TGTGCCAGCAGCCAACAGACAGGGTCCGGAAACACCATATATTTT.